This T cell receptor beta chain originates from a study of T cell repertoires in cytomegalovirus infection. As for the study in general: Signatures in public TCR beta sequences pointed to both CMV infection and matching HLA type.

The J segment lost 3 bases and the V segment lost 3 bases, leaving 11 bases of the junction unmatched. This CDR3 is 18 amino acids long. The germline V gene has CDR1 LGHNA and CDR2 YNFKEQ. TCRdb fed the reads into MiXCR, producing one record per CDR3 protein. This table has some 450,000 distinct CDR3 sequences, 25% to 40% appearing once. Study findings and constraints: Clonotypes of TCR beta that were HLA-C-restricted and CMV-specific dominated the ex vivo response. Cumulative public TCR beta family frequency identified carriers of CMV plus the relevant HLA.

This clonotype has only a few counts. The antigen is unknown. V is TRBV4-2 and J is TRBJ2-2, with 9 bases matching TRBD1. This sequence originates from a human donor in good health (CMV status not recorded). Some clones in this sample may be carry-over from other donors' samples. Sequencing input: PBMCs. CDR3 bases: TGTGCCAGCAGCCACCTAAACGGGACAGGGACCTACACCGGGGAGCTGTTTTTT. Protein product: CASSHLNGTGTYTGELFF.